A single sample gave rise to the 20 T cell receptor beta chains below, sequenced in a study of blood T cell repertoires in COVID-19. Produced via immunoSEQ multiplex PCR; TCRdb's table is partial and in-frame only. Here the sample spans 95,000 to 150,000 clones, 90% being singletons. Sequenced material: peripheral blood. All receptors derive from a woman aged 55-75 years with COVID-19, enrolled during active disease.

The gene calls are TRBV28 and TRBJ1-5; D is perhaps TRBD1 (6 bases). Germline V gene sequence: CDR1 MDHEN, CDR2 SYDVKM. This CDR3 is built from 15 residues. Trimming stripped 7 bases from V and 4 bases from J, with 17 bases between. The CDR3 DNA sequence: TGTGCCAGCAACCCCAGCAGGGGCCTAAATCAGCCCCAGCATTTT. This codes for CASNPSRGLNQPQHF.

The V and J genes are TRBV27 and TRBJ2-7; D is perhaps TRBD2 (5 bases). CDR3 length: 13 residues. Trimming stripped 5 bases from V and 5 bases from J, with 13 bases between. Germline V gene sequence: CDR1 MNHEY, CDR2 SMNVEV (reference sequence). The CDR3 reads CASSPQVGNEQYF. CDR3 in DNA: TGTGCCAGCAGTCCCCAGGTCGGGAACGAGCAGTACTTC.

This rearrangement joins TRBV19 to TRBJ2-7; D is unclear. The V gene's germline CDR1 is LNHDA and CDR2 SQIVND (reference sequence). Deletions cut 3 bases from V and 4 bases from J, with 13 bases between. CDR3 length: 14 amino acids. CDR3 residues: CASSIRDSTYEQYF. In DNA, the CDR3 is TGTGCCAGTAGTATCCGCGACTCAACTTACGAGCAGTACTTC.

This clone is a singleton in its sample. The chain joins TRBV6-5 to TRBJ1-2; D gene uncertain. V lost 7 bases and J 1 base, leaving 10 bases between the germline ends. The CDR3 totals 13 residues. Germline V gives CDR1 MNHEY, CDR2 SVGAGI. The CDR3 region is CASKENNNYGYTF. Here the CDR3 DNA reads TGTGCCAGCAAGGAGAATAATAACTATGGCTACACCTTC.

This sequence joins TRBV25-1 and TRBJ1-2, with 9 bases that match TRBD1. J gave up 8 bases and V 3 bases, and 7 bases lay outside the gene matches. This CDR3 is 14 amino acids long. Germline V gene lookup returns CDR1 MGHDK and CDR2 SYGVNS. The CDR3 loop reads CASSDQDRGGGYTF. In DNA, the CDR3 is TGTGCCAGCAGTGACCAGGACAGGGGAGGAGGCTACACCTTC.

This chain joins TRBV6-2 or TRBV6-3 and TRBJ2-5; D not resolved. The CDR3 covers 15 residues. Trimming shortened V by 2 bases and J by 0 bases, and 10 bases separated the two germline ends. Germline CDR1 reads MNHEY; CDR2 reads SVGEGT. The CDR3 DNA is TGTGCCAGCAGTTACGGCCTAGAGCACCAAGAGACCCAGTACTTC. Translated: CASSYGLEHQETQYF.

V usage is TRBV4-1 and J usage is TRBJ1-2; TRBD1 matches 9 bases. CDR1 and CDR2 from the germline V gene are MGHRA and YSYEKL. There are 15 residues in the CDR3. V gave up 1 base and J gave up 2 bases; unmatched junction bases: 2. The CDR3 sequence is CASSQGQGVNYGYTF. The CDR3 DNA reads TGCGCCAGCAGCCAAGGACAGGGGGTAAACTATGGCTACACCTTC.

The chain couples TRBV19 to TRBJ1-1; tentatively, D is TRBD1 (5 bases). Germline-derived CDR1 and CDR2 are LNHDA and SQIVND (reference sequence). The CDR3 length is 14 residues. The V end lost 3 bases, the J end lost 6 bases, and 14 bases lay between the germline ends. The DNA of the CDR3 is TGTGCCAGTAGTATTGGGCAGGGAAGGTCTGAAGCTTTCTTT. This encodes CASSIGQGRSEAFF.

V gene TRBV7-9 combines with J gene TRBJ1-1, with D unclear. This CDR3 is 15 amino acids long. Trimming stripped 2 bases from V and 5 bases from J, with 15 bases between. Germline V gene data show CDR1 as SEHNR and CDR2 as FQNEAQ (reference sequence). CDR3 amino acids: CASSLNPVVSTEAFF. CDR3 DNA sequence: TGTGCCAGCAGCTTAAATCCGGTTGTGTCGACTGAAGCTTTCTTT.

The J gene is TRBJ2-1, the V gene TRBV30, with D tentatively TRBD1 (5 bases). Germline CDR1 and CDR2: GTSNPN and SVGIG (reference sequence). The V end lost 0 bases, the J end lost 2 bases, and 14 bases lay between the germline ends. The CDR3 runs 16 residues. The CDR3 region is CAWSVAPDRAYNEQFF. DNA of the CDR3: TGTGCCTGGAGTGTGGCCCCAGACAGAGCCTACAATGAGCAGTTCTTC.

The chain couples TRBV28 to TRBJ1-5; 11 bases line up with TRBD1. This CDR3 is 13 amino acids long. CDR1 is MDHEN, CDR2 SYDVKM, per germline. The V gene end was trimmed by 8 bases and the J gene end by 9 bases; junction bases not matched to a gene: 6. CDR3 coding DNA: TGTGCCAGCGGGACAGGGGGGTACCCGCCCCAGCATTTT. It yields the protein CASGTGGYPPQHF.

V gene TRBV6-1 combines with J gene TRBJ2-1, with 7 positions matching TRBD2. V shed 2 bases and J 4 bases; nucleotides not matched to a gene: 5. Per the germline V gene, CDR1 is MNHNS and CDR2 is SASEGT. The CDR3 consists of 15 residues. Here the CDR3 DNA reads TGTGCCAGCAGTGAATCGGGGGGTCAATACAATGAGCAGTTCTTC. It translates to CASSESGGQYNEQFF.

The CDR3: CASSRVYTQFEAFF. The CDR3 coding sequence is TGTGCCAGCTCACGCGTCTATACACAGTTCGAAGCTTTCTTT. The chain links TRBV18 to TRBJ1-1, with D uncertain. CDR1 is KGHSH and CDR2 is LQKENI in the germline V gene. Trimming left V 4 bases short and J 8 bases short, with 17 bases between. This CDR3 contains 14 residues.

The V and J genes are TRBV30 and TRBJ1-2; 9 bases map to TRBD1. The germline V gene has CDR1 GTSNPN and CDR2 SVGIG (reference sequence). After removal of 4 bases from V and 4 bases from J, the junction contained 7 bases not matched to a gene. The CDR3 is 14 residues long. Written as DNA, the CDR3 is TGTGCCTGGATGCAGGACAGGGGAGTCTATGGCTACACCTTC. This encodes CAWMQDRGVYGYTF.

CDR3 in DNA: TGTGCCAGCAGCCAAGGGGGGGACAGTGAAGCTTTCTTT. This sequence encodes CASSQGGDSEAFF. The rearrangement uses TRBV4-2 and TRBJ1-1; 7 bases fit TRBD1. Germline trimming cut 1 base from V and 7 bases from J; bases unmatched to any gene: 3. Looked up from germline, CDR1 is LGHNA and CDR2 is YNFKEQ. The CDR3 is made up of 13 amino acids.

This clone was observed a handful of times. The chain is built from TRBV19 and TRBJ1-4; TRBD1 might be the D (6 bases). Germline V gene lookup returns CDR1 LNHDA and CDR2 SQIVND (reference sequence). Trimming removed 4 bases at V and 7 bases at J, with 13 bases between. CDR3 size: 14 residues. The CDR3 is CASSKDRFGEKLFF. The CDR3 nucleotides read TGTGCCAGTAGTAAAGACAGGTTTGGTGAAAAACTGTTTTTT.

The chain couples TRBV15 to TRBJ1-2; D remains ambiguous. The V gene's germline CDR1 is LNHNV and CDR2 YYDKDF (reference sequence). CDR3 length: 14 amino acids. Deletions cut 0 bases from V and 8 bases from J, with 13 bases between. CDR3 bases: TGTGCCACCAGCAGAGATCCCCGGGTCGAAGGCTACACCTTC. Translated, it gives CATSRDPRVEGYTF. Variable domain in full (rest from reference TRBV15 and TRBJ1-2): DAMVIQNPRYQVTQFGKPVTLSCSQTLNHNVMYWYQQKSSQAPKLLFHYYDKDFNNEADTPDNFQSRRPNTSFCFLDIRSPGLGDTAMYLCATSRDPRVEGYTFGSGTRLTVV.

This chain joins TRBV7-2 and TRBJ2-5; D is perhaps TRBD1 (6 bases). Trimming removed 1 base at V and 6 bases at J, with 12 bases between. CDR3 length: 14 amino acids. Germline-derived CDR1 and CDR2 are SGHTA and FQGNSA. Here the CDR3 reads CASSLETGMKTQYF. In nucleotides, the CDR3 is TGTGCCAGCAGCTTAGAAACAGGGATGAAGACCCAGTACTTC.

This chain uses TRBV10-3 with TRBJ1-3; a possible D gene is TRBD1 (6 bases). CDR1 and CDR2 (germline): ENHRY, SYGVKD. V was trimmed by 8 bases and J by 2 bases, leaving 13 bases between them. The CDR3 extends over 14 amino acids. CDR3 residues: CAIRGGGAGNTIYF. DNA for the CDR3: TGTGCCATCCGAGGGGGGGGCGCTGGAAACACCATATATTTT.

The CDR3 nucleotides read TGTGCCAGCAGACAAACTAGCGGGGTTGGCGAGCAGTACTTC. This translates into CASRQTSGVGEQYF. The V and J genes are TRBV3-1 (or the pseudogene TRBV3-2) and TRBJ2-7; 10 bases line up with TRBD2. The J segment lost 6 bases and the V segment lost 6 bases, leaving 8 bases of the junction unmatched. The CDR3 has 14 residues. Germline CDR1 reads LGHDT; CDR2 reads YNNKEL (reference sequence).